This entry is about one TCR beta chain. Germline V CDR1 and CDR2: SEHNR, FQNEAQ (reference sequence). The CDR3 spans 12 residues. V lost 7 bases, J lost 6 bases, and 10 bases lay in between. This entry belongs to a study of blood T cell repertoires in COVID-19. About the research overall: T cells, B-cell-depleted T cells, or PBMCs supplied cDNA or gDNA.

Sequenced by immunoSEQ multiplex PCR; TCRdb stores in-frame clones only, minus some. The profile covers around 310,000 clones, with roughly 90% appearing a single time and approximately 4% taken by the ten largest. The sample taken for sequencing was peripheral blood. This TCR was sampled from a woman between 45 and 65 years old with active or convalescent COVID-19. This chain connects TRBV7-9 to TRBJ1-5; D is unclear. The DNA for the CDR3 is TGTGCCAGCACCAGAGACACTCAGCCCCAGCATTTT. Protein sequence: CASTRDTQPQHF. Together with reference TRBV7-9 and TRBJ1-5, the CDR3 gives the full variable domain: DTGVSQNPRHKITKRGQNVTFRCDPISEHNRLYWYRQTLGQGPEFLTYFQNEAQLEKSRLLSDRFSAERPKGSFSTLEIQRTEQGDSAMYLCASTRDTQPQHFGDGTRLSIL.